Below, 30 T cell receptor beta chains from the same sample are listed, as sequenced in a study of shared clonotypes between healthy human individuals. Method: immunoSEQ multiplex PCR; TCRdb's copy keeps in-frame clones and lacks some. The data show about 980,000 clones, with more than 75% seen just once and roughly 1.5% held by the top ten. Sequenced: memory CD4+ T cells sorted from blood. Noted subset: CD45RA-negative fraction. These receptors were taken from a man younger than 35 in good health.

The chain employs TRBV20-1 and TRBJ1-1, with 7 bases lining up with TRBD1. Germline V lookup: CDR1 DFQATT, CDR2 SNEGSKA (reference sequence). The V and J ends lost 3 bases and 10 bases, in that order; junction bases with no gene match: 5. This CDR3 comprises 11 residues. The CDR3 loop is CSARVYRGAFF. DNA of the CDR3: TGCAGTGCTAGGGTTTACAGGGGAGCTTTCTTT.

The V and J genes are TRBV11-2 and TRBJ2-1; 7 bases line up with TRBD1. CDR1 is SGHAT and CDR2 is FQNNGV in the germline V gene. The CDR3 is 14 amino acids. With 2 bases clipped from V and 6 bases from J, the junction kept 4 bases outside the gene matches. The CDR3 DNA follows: TGTGCCAGCAGCTTAAACTCAGGGGGCAATGAGCAGTTCTTC. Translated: CASSLNSGGNEQFF. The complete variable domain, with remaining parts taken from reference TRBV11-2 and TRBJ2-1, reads EAGVAQSPRYKIIEKRQSVAFWCNPISGHATLYWYQQILGQGPKLLIQFQNNGVVDDSQLPKDRFSAERLKGVDSTLKIQPAKLEDSAVYLCASSLNSGGNEQFFGPGTRLTVL.

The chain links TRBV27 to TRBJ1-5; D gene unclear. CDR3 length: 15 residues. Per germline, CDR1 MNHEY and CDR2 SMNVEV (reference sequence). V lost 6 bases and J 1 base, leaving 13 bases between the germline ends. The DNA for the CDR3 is TGTGCCAGCAGCTTGGGAGGGATGAGCAATCAGCCCCAGCATTTT. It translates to CASSLGGMSNQPQHF.

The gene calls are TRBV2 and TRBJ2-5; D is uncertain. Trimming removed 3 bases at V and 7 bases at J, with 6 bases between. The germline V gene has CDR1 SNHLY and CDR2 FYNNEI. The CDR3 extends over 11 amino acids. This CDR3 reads CASSDFSTQYF. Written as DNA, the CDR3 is TGTGCCAGCAGTGATTTTTCGACCCAGTACTTC.

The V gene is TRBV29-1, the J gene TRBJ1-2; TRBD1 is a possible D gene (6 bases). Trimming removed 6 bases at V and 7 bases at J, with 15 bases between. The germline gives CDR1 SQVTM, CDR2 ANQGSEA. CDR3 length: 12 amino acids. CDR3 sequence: CSVTGAVSGYTF. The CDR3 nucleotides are TGCAGCGTAACGGGGGCAGTGAGTGGCTACACCTTC.

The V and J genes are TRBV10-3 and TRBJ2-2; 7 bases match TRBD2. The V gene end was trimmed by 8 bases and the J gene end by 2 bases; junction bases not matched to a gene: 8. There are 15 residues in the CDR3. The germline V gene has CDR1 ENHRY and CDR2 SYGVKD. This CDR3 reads CAIGSGDVNTGELFF. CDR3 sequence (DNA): TGTGCCATCGGCAGCGGGGATGTTAACACCGGGGAGCTGTTTTTT.

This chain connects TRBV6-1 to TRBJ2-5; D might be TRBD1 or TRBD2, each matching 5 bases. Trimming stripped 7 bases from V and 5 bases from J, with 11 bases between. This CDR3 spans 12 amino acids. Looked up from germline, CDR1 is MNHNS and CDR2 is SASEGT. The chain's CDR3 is CASMGVRETQYF. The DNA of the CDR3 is TGTGCCAGCATGGGGGTAAGGGAGACCCAGTACTTC.

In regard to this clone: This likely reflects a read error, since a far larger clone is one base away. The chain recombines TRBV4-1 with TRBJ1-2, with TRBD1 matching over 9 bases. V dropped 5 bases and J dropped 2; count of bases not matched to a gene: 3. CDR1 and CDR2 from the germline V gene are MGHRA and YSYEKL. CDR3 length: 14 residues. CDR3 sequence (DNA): TGCGCCAGCAGCTTCGGGACAGGGAACTATGGCTACACCTTC. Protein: CASSFGTGNYGYTF.

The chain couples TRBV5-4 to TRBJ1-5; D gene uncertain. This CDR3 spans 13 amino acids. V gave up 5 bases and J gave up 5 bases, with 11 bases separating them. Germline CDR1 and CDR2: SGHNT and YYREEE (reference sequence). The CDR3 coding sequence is TGTGCCAGCAGTTCCGGGATCTATCAGCCCCAGCATTTT. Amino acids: CASSSGIYQPQHF.

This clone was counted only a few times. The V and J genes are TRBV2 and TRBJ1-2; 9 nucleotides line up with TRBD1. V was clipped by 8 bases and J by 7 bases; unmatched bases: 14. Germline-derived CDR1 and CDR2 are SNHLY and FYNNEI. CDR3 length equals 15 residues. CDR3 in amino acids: CASLTSGTGMGGYTF. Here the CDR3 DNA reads TGTGCCAGCTTAACCTCCGGGACAGGGATGGGTGGCTACACCTTC.

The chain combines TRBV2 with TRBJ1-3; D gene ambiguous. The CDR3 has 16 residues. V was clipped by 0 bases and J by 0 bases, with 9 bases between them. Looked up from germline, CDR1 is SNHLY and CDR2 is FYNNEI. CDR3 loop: CASSEAGSISGNTIYF. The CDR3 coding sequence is TGTGCCAGCAGTGAAGCAGGGTCAATCTCTGGAAACACCATATATTTT. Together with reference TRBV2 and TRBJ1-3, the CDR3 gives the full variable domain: EPEVTQTPSHQVTQMGQEVILRCVPISNHLYFYWYRQILGQKVEFLVSFYNNEISEKSEIFDDQFSVERPDGSNFTLKIRSTKLEDSAMYFCASSEAGSISGNTIYFGEGSWLTVV.

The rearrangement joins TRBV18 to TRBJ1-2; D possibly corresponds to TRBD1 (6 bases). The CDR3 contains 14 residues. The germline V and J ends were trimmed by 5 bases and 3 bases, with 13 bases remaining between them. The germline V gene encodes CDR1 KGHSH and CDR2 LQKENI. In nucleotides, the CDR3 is TGTGCCAGCTCATTCCAGGGGCCCCACTATGGCTACACCTTC. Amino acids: CASSFQGPHYGYTF.

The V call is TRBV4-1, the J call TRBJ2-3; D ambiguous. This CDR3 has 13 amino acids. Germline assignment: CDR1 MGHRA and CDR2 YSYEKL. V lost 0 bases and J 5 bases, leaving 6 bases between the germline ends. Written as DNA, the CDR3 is TGCGCCAGCAGCCAAGATGCACTAGATACGCAGTATTTT. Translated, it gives CASSQDALDTQYF.

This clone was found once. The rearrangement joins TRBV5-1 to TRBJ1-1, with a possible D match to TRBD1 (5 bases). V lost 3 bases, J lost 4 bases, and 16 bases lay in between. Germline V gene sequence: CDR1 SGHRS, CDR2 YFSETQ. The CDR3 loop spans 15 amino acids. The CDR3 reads CASSWAQGSGTEAFF. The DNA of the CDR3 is TGCGCCAGCAGCTGGGCTCAGGGTTCTGGCACTGAAGCTTTCTTT. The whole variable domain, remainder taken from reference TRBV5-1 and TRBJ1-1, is KAGVTQTPRYLIKTRGQQVTLSCSPISGHRSVSWYQQTPGQGLQFLFEYFSETQRNKGNFPGRFSGRQFSNSRSEMNVSTLELGDSALYLCASSWAQGSGTEAFFGQGTRLTVV.

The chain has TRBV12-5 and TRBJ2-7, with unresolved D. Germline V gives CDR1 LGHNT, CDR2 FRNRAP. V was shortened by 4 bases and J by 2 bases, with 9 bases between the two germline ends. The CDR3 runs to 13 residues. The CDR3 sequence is CASGSDYPYEQYF. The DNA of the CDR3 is TGTGCTAGTGGTTCGGATTACCCCTACGAGCAGTACTTC.

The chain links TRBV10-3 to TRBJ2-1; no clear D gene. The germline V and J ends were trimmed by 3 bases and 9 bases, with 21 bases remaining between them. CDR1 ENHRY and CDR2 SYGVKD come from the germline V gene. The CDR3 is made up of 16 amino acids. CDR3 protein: CAISESITQVSTEQFF. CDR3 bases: TGTGCCATCAGTGAATCTATCACCCAAGTTTCCACTGAGCAGTTCTTC.

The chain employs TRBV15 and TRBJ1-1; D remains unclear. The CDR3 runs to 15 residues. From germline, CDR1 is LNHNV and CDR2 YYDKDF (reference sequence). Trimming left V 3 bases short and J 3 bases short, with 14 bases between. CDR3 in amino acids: CATSSTRQYDTEAFF. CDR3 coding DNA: TGTGCCACCAGCAGTACTCGCCAGTACGACACTGAAGCTTTCTTT.

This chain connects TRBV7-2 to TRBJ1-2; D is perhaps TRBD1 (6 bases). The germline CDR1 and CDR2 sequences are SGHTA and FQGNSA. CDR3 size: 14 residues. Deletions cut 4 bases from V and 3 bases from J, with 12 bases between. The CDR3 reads CASSSSKGDYGYTF. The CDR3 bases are TGTGCCAGCAGCTCTTCCAAGGGGGACTATGGCTACACCTTC.

The CDR3 nucleotides read TGTGCCAGCAGCTTAGTCCTGCATACGCAGTATTTT. It specifies CASSLVLHTQYF. V is TRBV7-2 and J is TRBJ2-3; no reliable D call. The germline V gene has CDR1 SGHTA and CDR2 FQGNSA. V was clipped by 1 base and J by 7 bases, with 6 bases between them. CDR3 length: 12 amino acids.

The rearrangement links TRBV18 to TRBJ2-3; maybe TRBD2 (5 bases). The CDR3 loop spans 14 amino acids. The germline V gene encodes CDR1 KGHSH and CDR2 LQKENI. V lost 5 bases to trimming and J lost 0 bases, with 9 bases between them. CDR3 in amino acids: CASSDGKSTDTQYF. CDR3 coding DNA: TGTGCCAGCTCAGACGGGAAGAGCACAGATACGCAGTATTTT.

The CDR3 region is CASSPSTGGEQYF. The CDR3 DNA reads TGTGCCAGCAGCCCATCGACAGGGGGCGAACAGTACTTC. J is TRBJ2-7 and V is TRBV11-2, with 10 bases lining up with TRBD1. The length of the CDR3 is 13 residues. V was clipped by 5 bases and J by 10 bases; unmatched bases: 8. Per the germline V gene, CDR1 is SGHAT and CDR2 is FQNNGV.

The CDR3 region has the DNA TGCGCCAGCAGTCGCGTCATGACCGGGGAGCTGTTTTTT. Amino acid sequence: CASSRVMTGELFF. The chain links TRBV10-1 to TRBJ2-2; no clear D. The CDR3 covers 13 residues. The germline V and J ends were trimmed by 5 bases and 5 bases, with 9 bases remaining between them. The germline CDR1 and CDR2 sequences are WNHNN and SYGVQD (reference sequence).

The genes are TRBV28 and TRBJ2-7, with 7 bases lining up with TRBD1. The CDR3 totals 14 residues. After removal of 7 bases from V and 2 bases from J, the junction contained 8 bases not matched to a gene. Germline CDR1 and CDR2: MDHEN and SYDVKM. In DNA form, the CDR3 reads TGTGCCAGCACCGACACAGGGGTGACCTACGAGCAGTACTTC. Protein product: CASTDTGVTYEQYF.

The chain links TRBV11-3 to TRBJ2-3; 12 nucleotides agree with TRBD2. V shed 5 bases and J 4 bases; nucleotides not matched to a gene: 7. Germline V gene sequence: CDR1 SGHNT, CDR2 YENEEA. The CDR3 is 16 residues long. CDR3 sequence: CASSPGTSGRADTQYF. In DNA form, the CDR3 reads TGTGCCAGCAGCCCCGGGACTAGCGGGCGCGCAGATACGCAGTATTTT.

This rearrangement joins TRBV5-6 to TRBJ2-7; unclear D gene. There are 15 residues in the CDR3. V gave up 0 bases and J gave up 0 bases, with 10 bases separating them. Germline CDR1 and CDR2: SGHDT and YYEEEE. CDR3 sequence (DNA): TGTGCCAGCAGCTTGGGACCCAAGAGCTCCTACGAGCAGTACTTC. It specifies CASSLGPKSSYEQYF.

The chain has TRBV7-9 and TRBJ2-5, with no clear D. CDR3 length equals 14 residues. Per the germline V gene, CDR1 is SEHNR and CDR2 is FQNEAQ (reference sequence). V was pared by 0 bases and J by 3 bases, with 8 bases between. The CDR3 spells CASSLAALKETQYF. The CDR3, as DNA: TGTGCCAGCAGCTTAGCCGCTTTGAAAGAGACCCAGTACTTC.

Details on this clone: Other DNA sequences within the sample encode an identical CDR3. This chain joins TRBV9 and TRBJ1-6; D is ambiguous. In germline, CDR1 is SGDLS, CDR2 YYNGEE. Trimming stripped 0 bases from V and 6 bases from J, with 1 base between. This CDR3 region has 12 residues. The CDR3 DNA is TGTGCCAGCAGCGTAGGTAATTCACCCCTCCACTTT. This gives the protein CASSVGNSPLHF.

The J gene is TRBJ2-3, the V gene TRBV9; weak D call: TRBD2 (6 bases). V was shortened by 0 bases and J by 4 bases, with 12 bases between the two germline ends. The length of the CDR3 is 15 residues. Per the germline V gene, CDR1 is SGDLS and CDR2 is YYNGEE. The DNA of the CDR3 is TGTGCCAGCAGCGTAGCAGGGACTCAGGCAGATACGCAGTATTTT. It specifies CASSVAGTQADTQYF. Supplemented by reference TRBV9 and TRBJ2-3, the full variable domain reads DSGVTQTPKHLITATGQRVTLRCSPRSGDLSVYWYQQSLDQGLQFLIQYYNGEERAKGNILERFSAQQFPDLHSELNLSSLELGDSALYFCASSVAGTQADTQYFGPGTRLTVL.

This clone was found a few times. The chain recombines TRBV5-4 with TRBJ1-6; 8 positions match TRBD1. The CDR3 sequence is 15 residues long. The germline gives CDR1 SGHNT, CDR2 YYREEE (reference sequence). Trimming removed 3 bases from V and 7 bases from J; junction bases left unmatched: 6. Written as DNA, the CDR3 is TGTGCCAGCAGCTCGCAGGGGGCTGGAAATTCACCCCTCCACTTT. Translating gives CASSSQGAGNSPLHF.

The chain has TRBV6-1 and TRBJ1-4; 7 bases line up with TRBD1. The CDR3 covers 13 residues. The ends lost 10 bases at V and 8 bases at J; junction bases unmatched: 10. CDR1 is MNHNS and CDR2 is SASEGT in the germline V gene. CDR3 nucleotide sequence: TGTGCCACCACGACAGGGTTTGGGGAAAAACTGTTTTTT. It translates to CATTTGFGEKLFF.